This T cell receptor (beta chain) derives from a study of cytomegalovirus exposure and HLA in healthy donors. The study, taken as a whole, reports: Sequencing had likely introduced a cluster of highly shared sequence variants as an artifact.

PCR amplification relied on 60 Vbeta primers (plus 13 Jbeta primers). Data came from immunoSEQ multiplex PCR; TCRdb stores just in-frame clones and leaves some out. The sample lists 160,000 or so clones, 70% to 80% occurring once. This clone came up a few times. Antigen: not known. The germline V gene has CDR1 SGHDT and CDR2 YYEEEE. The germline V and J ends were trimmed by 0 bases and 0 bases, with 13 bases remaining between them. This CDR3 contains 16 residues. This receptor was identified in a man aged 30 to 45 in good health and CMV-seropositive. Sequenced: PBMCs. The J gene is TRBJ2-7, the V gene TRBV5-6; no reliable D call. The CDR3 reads CASSLAVLLNSYEQYF. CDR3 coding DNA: TGTGCCAGCAGCTTGGCAGTTCTCTTAAACTCCTACGAGCAGTACTTC. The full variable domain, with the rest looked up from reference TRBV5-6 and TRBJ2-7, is DAGVTQSPTHLIKTRGQQVTLRCSPKSGHDTVSWYQQALGQGPQFIFQYYEEEERQRGNFPDRFSGHQFPNYSSELNVNALLLGDSALYLCASSLAVLLNSYEQYFGPGTRLTVT.